This TCR beta chain was found in a study of blood T cell repertoires in COVID-19. TCRdb's table, derived via immunoSEQ multiplex PCR, lists solely in-frame clones and lacks some. The sample records approximately 150,000 clones, about 91% being singletons. CDR1 is GTSNPN and CDR2 is SVGIG in the germline V gene (reference sequence). CDR3 size: 15 residues. The junction had 4 bases not matched to a gene; V was cut back by 2 bases and J by 1 base. The chain joins TRBV30 to TRBJ2-3; 9 bases align to TRBD1. The receptor's source is a woman aged 60 to 75 with acute or convalescent COVID-19. Sequencing was performed on peripheral blood. This CDR3 is CAWSNRGRGTDTQYF. CDR3 coding DNA: TGTGCCTGGAGTAACAGGGGGCGCGGCACAGATACGCAGTATTTT. Full variable domain (outside the CDR3, taken from reference TRBV30 and TRBJ2-3): SQTIHQWPATLVQPVGSPLSLECTVEGTSNPNLYWYRQAAGRGLQLLFYSVGIGQISSEVPQNLSASRPQDRQFILSSKKLLLSDSGFYLCAWSNRGRGTDTQYFGPGTRLTVL.